The TCR beta chain under discussion was sequenced for a study of shared clonotypes between healthy human individuals. This clone was detected only a few times. Its antigen is as yet unknown. The repertoire was sequenced with immunoSEQ multiplex PCR; TCRdb's copy has only in-frame clones and lacks some. The table lists 2 million to 2.5 million clones, 85% to 95% of them singletons. The CDR3 sequence is 17 residues long. V was pared by 8 bases and J by 0 bases, with 8 bases of the junction left unmatched. Germline CDR1 and CDR2: SSHAT and FNYEAQ (reference sequence). Whole-study findings and limits: Estimated clonotype richness was generally higher in naive than memory subsets. Researchers sampled blood only, noting tissue repertoires likely differ.

V usage is TRBV7-7 and J usage is TRBJ1-5; TRBD1 aligns across 12 bases. Sequenced material: naive CD4+ T cells from PBMCs. Subset in this sample: CD45RA+ positively selected. The sequence was obtained from a man between 18 and 29 years old in good health. Some clones in this sample may be carry-over from other donors' samples. CDR3 DNA: TGTGCCAGCTCGTGGGACAGGGGGCTGGATAGCAATCAGCCCCAGCATTTT. Its translation: CASSWDRGLDSNQPQHF. Based on the CDR3 plus reference TRBV7-7 and TRBJ1-5, the full variable domain is GAGVSQSPRYKVTKRGQDVTLRCDPISSHATLYWYQQALGQGPEFLTYFNYEAQPDKSGLPSDRFSAERPEGSISTLTIQRTEQRDSAMYRCASSWDRGLDSNQPQHFGDGTRLSIL.